The 14 T cell receptor beta chains below all came from one sample that was sequenced in a study of blood T cell repertoires in COVID-19. Libraries were prepared by immunoSEQ multiplex PCR; TCRdb keeps only in-frame clonotypes and omits some of them. This table holds approximately 160,000 clones, around 82% found once. Input material: peripheral blood. The receptors come from a man in his 60s with active or convalescent COVID-19.

V gene TRBV27 combines with J gene TRBJ2-3; TRBD2 might be the D (5 bases). The CDR3 contains 15 residues. The germline V gene has CDR1 MNHEY and CDR2 SMNVEV (reference sequence). V dropped 8 bases and J dropped 4 bases, with 19 bases sitting between them. For the CDR3, the DNA is TGTGCCAGCCAAGACTACTCGGGGAACCCAGATACGCAGTATTTT. It is translated as CASQDYSGNPDTQYF.

This chain uses TRBV5-1 with TRBJ1-1; 10 bases are shared with TRBD1. The CDR3 spans 17 residues. V shed 3 bases, J shed 3 bases, and the junction held 11 bases outside the gene matches. Germline assignment: CDR1 SGHRS and CDR2 YFSETQ. CDR3 DNA sequence: TGCGCCAGCAGCTCCCCGAGGACAGGGGGTGGGTACACTGAAGCTTTCTTT. This codes for CASSSPRTGGGYTEAFF. The entire variable domain, with the rest obtained from reference TRBV5-1 and TRBJ1-1, is as follows: KAGVTQTPRYLIKTRGQQVTLSCSPISGHRSVSWYQQTPGQGLQFLFEYFSETQRNKGNFPGRFSGRQFSNSRSEMNVSTLELGDSALYLCASSSPRTGGGYTEAFFGQGTRLTVV.

In this sample, this clone turned up a few times. The chain links TRBV18 to TRBJ1-1; D possibly corresponds to TRBD1 (6 bases). The length of the CDR3 is 13 residues. V was shortened by 10 bases and J by 4 bases, with 16 bases between the two germline ends. Germline V gives CDR1 KGHSH, CDR2 LQKENI. The DNA of the CDR3 is TGTGCCACGACCAGGGGCCGGGGCACTGAAGCTTTCTTT. Amino acid sequence: CATTRGRGTEAFF. Full variable domain (missing parts from reference TRBV18 and TRBJ1-1): NAGVMQNPRHLVRRRGQEARLRCSPMKGHSHVYWYRQLPEEGLKFMVYLQKENIIDESGMPKERFSAEFPKEGPSILRIQQVVRGDSAAYFCATTRGRGTEAFFGQGTRLTVV.

This clone has just a few counts. The chain couples TRBV18 to TRBJ1-1, with 7 bases lining up with TRBD1. V shed 8 bases and J 4 bases; nucleotides not matched to a gene: 7. CDR1 KGHSH and CDR2 LQKENI come from the germline V gene. The CDR3 loop spans 13 amino acids. The CDR3: CASTTGVGTEAFF. The CDR3 nucleotides read TGTGCCAGCACAACAGGGGTCGGCACTGAAGCTTTCTTT.

This clone was counted once. The V and J genes are TRBV5-5 and TRBJ1-5; a weak D match, TRBD1 (6 bases). V lost 4 bases and J 2 bases, leaving 19 bases between the germline ends. Germline V gene data show CDR1 as SGHKS and CDR2 as YYEKEE (reference sequence). The CDR3 spans 17 residues. The CDR3 here is CASSPQGGDFGNQPQHF. The CDR3 region has the DNA TGTGCCAGCAGCCCACAGGGTGGGGATTTCGGCAATCAGCCCCAGCATTTT.

The rearrangement joins TRBV11-2 to TRBJ1-2; the D gene is possibly TRBD1 (6 bases). CDR1 and CDR2 (germline): SGHAT, FQNNGV. V lost 4 bases to trimming and J lost 4 bases, with 19 bases between them. The CDR3 sequence is 16 residues long. The CDR3 region is CASSSPRGPDRYGYTF. The DNA of the CDR3 is TGTGCCAGCAGCTCCCCGCGGGGGCCAGATCGCTATGGCTACACCTTC.

This clone was detected only a few times. This chain joins TRBV4-1 and TRBJ2-2; 7 bases are shared with TRBD2. After removal of 1 base from V and 3 bases from J, the junction contained 5 bases not matched to a gene. The CDR3 contains 16 residues. Germline CDR1 MGHRA, CDR2 YSYEKL. CDR3 in DNA: TGCGCCAGCAGCCAAGTTCCTAGCGGAGACACCGGGGAGCTGTTTTTT. It encodes CASSQVPSGDTGELFF.

The chain uses TRBV5-1 and TRBJ2-5, with 9 bases that match TRBD1. The CDR3 covers 15 residues. Trimming at V came to 3 bases and at J to 4 bases, leaving 7 bases not matched to a gene. From germline, CDR1 is SGHRS and CDR2 YFSETQ. CDR3 amino acids: CASSSQTTGGETQYF. Here the CDR3 DNA reads TGCGCCAGCAGCTCCCAGACGACAGGGGGAGAGACCCAGTACTTC.

The V call is TRBV19, the J call TRBJ1-2; 7 bases are shared with TRBD1. This CDR3 region has 15 residues. After removal of 4 bases from V and 7 bases from J, the junction contained 12 bases not matched to a gene. The germline CDR1 and CDR2 sequences are LNHDA and SQIVND (reference sequence). This CDR3 reads CASSTPEDRAGGYTF. The DNA for the CDR3 is TGTGCCAGTAGTACGCCTGAAGACAGGGCTGGTGGCTACACCTTC.

Only one count was recorded for this clone. The genes are TRBV19 and TRBJ1-2, with D possibly TRBD1 on 6 matching bases. V dropped 3 bases and J dropped 8 bases, with 22 bases sitting between them. The CDR3 has 16 residues. CDR1 is LNHDA and CDR2 is SQIVND in the germline V gene (reference sequence). The CDR3 DNA reads TGTGCCAGTAGTATCGGGGACATGATTTTAACCTCCGGCTACACCTTC. It encodes CASSIGDMILTSGYTF.

In this sample, this clone turned up once. The chain carries TRBV10-2 and TRBJ1-2; 10 bases align to TRBD1. V dropped 6 bases and J dropped 7; count of bases not matched to a gene: 8. Germline lookup yields CDR1 WSHSY and CDR2 SAAADI. CDR3 size: 14 residues. CDR3 sequence: CASSTGTGAGGYTF. In DNA form, the CDR3 reads TGCGCCAGCAGCACCGGGACAGGGGCTGGTGGCTACACCTTC.

The chain employs TRBV11-2 and TRBJ1-6; 8 bases are shared with TRBD1. V lost 5 bases, J lost 8 bases, and 5 bases stayed unmatched. This CDR3 contains 14 residues. CDR1 is SGHAT, CDR2 FQNNGV, per germline. CDR3 residues: CASSKDRAYSPLHF. CDR3 DNA: TGTGCCAGCAGCAAGGACAGGGCTTATTCACCCCTCCACTTT.

This clone was picked up a small number of times. The same CDR3 arises from other DNA sequences in this sample as well. The chain employs TRBV7-6 and TRBJ2-7; 10 bases line up with TRBD1. In germline, CDR1 is SGHVS, CDR2 FNYEAQ. The CDR3 is 14 residues long. The trim removed 3 bases at V and 6 bases at J, leaving 5 bases unmatched. The DNA of the CDR3 is TGTGCCAGCAGCTTGGGGACAGGGGTCTCCGAGCAGTACTTC. It codes for CASSLGTGVSEQYF.

The chain is built from TRBV7-9 and TRBJ1-5; 10 positions match TRBD1. This CDR3 spans 15 amino acids. After removal of 5 bases from V and 7 bases from J, the junction contained 8 bases not matched to a gene. The V gene's germline CDR1 is SEHNR and CDR2 FQNEAQ (reference sequence). The CDR3 loop reads CASSVGTGVGQPQHF. CDR3 sequence (DNA): TGTGCCAGCAGCGTGGGGACAGGGGTTGGACAGCCCCAGCATTTT.